The present T cell receptor (beta chain) was sequenced within a study of post-analysis software for immune sequencing data. Study observations and caveats: The five TRBV segments detected at higher frequency in patients than in controls included TRBV5-6, TRBV5-1 and TRBV20-1.

The germline V and J ends were trimmed by 0 bases and 2 bases, with 11 bases remaining between them. CDR3 size: 16 residues. Germline V gives CDR1 ENHRY, CDR2 SYGVKD. Notes on this clonotype: The antigen is unknown.

cDNA libraries for TCR beta contained unique molecular identifiers. MiXCR was run by TCRdb on the PCR reads, yielding one entry per CDR3 protein. The sample lists approximately 660,000 distinct CDR3 sequences, approximately 59% occurring once. Sequencing was carried out using blood. This chain links TRBV10-3 with TRBJ1-5; D remains ambiguous. The clonotype was recovered from a girl aged 2 to 9 with multiple sclerosis. CDR3 sequence: CAISESLRPGNQPQHF. CDR3 DNA: TGTGCCATCAGTGAGTCCCTAAGGCCGGGCAATCAGCCCCAGCATTTT.